This T cell receptor (beta chain) was identified during a study of cytomegalovirus exposure and HLA in healthy donors. 13 Jbeta primers and 60 Vbeta primers were used for the PCR. TCRdb's table, derived via immunoSEQ multiplex PCR, lists solely in-frame clones and lacks some. The sample includes under 200,000 clones, approximately 74% of them seen just once. As for this clone: Its matching antigen is unknown.

This CDR3 spans 15 amino acids. V was trimmed by 3 bases and J by 7 bases, leaving 16 bases between them. CDR1 and CDR2 from the germline V gene are MNHNY and SVGAGI (reference sequence). Overall study results and limits: Reported performance of the classifier showed diagnosis of cytomegalovirus status with high specificity and sensitivity.

The origin of this receptor is a woman aged 25 to 39 in good health and CMV-seronegative. The source material was PBMCs. The gene calls are TRBV6-6 and TRBJ1-5; no clear D. The CDR3, as DNA: TGTGCCAGCAGTTATGAAAGAGGAGGATACCAGCCCCAGCATTTT. Protein product: CASSYERGGYQPQHF.